A single sample gave rise to the 8 T cell receptor beta chains below, sequenced in a study of glioma-infiltrating T cells. TCR alpha and beta CDR3 regions were amplified from RNA using iRepertoire nested multiplex PCR. TCRdb reprocessed the multiplex PCR reads with MiXCR, giving one entry per CDR3 protein. The table lists about 94,000 distinct CDR3 sequences, around 23% of them singletons, with around 7% in the top ten. The sample was glioma tissue, nonneoplastic brain tissue, or PBMCs (not recorded which). The receptors here all came from a human donor with low-grade glioma or glioblastoma, undergoing nonglioma brain surgery, or in good health (not recorded which).

This clonotype was counted only a few times. V and J are TRBV18 and TRBJ2-1; 11 nucleotides match TRBD2. With 3 bases clipped from V and 5 bases from J, the junction kept 9 bases outside the gene matches. This CDR3 comprises 17 residues. Germline V gives CDR1 KGHSH, CDR2 LQKENI. The CDR3 is CASSPLMSSGRDNEQFF. For the CDR3, the DNA is TGTGCCAGCTCACCCCTGATGAGTAGCGGGAGGGACAATGAGCAGTTCTTC.

This clonotype was detected ten times or more. V is TRBV25-1 and J is TRBJ1-4; D ambiguous. The CDR3 runs 15 residues. Trimming left V 4 bases short and J 8 bases short, with 17 bases between. CDR1 and CDR2 from the germline V gene are MGHDK and SYGVNS. CDR3 sequence reads: CASSVPSGGGEKLFF. The CDR3 DNA reads TGTGCCAGCAGTGTCCCCTCAGGAGGAGGAGAAAAACTGTTTTTT. Full variable domain (remainder filled in from reference TRBV25-1 and TRBJ1-4): EADIYQTPRYLVIGTGKKITLECSQTMGHDKMYWYQQDPGMELHLIHYSYGVNSTEKGDLSSESTVSRIRTEHFPLTLESARPSHTSQYLCASSVPSGGGEKLFFGSGTQLSVL.

About this clonotype: A much larger clone differs from this one at a single base, so this may be a read error. The V gene is TRBV12-3 or TRBV12-4, the J gene TRBJ2-5; D remains ambiguous. The CDR3 loop spans 15 amino acids. This CDR3 reads CASSLGRAYQDTQYF. As DNA, the CDR3 is TGTGCCAGCAGTTTGGGCAGAGCGTACCAAGATACCCAGTACTTC.

In regard to this clonotype: No conserved phenylalanine or tryptophan is present at the end of the CDR3, so a read error is the likely explanation. The genes are TRBV2 and TRBJ1-1; D is possibly TRBD1 (6 bases). V lost 4 bases and J lost 4, with 13 bases in between. CDR3 size: 14 residues. From germline, CDR1 is SNHLY and CDR2 FYNNEI. This CDR3 reads CASSVQGLGTEAFL. CDR3 in DNA: TGTGCCAGCAGTGTTCAGGGGCTTGGCACTGAAGCTTTCTTA.

The chain links TRBV12-3 or TRBV12-4 to TRBJ2-7; 10 bases line up with TRBD1. The CDR3 covers 14 residues. The junction had 5 bases not matched to a gene; V was cut back by 3 bases and J by 6 bases. The CDR3 loop reads CASSFRDRGREQYF. As DNA, the CDR3 is TGTGCCAGCAGTTTCCGGGACAGGGGCCGCGAGCAGTACTTC.

Turning to this clonotype: A read error may explain this, as a much larger clone is one base away. The rearrangement joins TRBV5-4 to TRBJ2-1; D is perhaps TRBD1 (6 bases). Germline-derived CDR1 and CDR2 are SGHNT and YYREEE (reference sequence). The CDR3 has 14 residues. V was pared by 6 bases and J by 10 bases, with 20 bases between. The CDR3 here is CASTMGTTGYEQFF. CDR3 in DNA: TGTGCCAGCACGATGGGGACAACTGGCTACGAGCAGTTCTTC.

This clonotype was recorded at least ten times. The J gene is TRBJ2-1, the V gene TRBV4-1; unclear D gene. Per the germline V gene, CDR1 is MGHRA and CDR2 is YSYEKL. V shed 2 bases and J shed 7 bases, with 15 bases lying between them. The CDR3 is made up of 15 amino acids. The CDR3 is CASSQTGTPRNEQFF. The CDR3 nucleotides read TGCGCCAGCAGCCAAACTGGAACTCCCAGGAATGAGCAGTTCTTC.

CDR3 DNA: TGTGCCAGCAGCCCCCGGGGTGGCAGGATGAACACTGAAGCTTTCTTT. Translating it yields CASSPRGGRMNTEAFF. The genes are TRBV5-4 and TRBJ1-1; D is unclear. Germline V CDR1 and CDR2: SGHNT, YYREEE (reference sequence). Deletions cut 4 bases from V and 0 bases from J, with 16 bases between. The CDR3 is made up of 16 amino acids.